A selection of T cell receptor beta chains follows, all from one sample in a study of metastatic and nonmetastatic thyroid tumors. TCRdb ran MiXCR on the PCR reads. The sample carries around 8,000 clones, roughly a quarter recorded once. The material sequenced was tumor tissue. The receptors were sampled from a female donor with papillary thyroid cancer or a benign thyroid nodule (not recorded which). Some clones in this sample may be carry-over from other donors' samples. Both conserved end residues are part of each CDR3. A D gene is named only where the DNA matches it firmly. Clone size is not always given. Where it is, it says once, few, many or a class for expanded clones.

V gene,D gene,CDR3 length,clone size,J gene,CDR3 DNA,CDR3 protein
TRBV20-1,TRBD1,12,many,TRBJ1-2,TGCAGTGCTAGAGGACAGGGATATGGCTACACCTTC,CSARGQGYGYTF
TRBV28,TRBD1,15,few,TRBJ2-6,TGTGCCAGCAGTTATACAGGGGTAGGGGCCAACGTCCTGACTTTC,CASSYTGVGANVLTF
TRBV10-2,NA,17,many,TRBJ2-1,TGCGCCAGCAGTAGCCCGGTAGGGGGGGTGGGTGTAAGTGAGCAGTTCTTC,CASSSPVGGVGVSEQFF
TRBV7-3,TRBD2,14,NA,TRBJ2-1,TGTGCCAGCAGCCCCCAGGCTAGCGGGAGACGGCAGTTCTTC,CASSPQASGRRQFF
TRBV28,NA,14,NA,TRBJ2-1,TGTGCCAGCAGTTTTAGACCGGGGAACAATGAGCAGTTCTTC,CASSFRPGNNEQFF
TRBV20-1,NA,11,NA,TRBJ2-3,TGCAGTGGTTATGAAACAGATACGCAGTATTTT,CSGYETDTQYF
TRBV5-1,TRBD1,14,few,TRBJ1-2,TGCGCCTGGTGCTTGGACAGGGAAAACTATGGCTACACCTTC,CAWCLDRENYGYTF
TRBV5-1,TRBD1,16,many,TRBJ2-2,TGCGCCAGCAGCTTTACAGGGGGCTTGAACACCGGGGAGCTGTTTTTT,CASSFTGGLNTGELFF
TRBV5-8,NA,14,NA,TRBJ2-2,TGTGCCAGCAGCTTGTGGACGGACACCGGGGAGCTGTTTTTT,CASSLWTDTGELFF
TRBV7-2,TRBD2,16,many,TRBJ2-2,TGTGCCAGCAGCCCTAGCGGGGGGGCCGACACCGGGGAGCTGTTTTTT,CASSPSGGADTGELFF
TRBV6-8,NA,15,NA,TRBJ2-4,TGTGCCAGCAGCCCCCAGGTATGGTCCAAAAACATTCAGTACTTC,CASSPQVWSKNIQYF